The source of this T cell receptor (beta chain) is a study of T cell responses to AZD1222 COVID-19 vaccine. The assay was immunoSEQ multiplex PCR, and TCRdb's table has in-frame clones only and misses some. Of around 150,000 clones listed, around 90% are singletons. In germline, CDR1 is SEHNR, CDR2 FQNEAQ (reference sequence). Trimming shortened V by 2 bases and J by 3 bases, and 16 bases separated the two germline ends. The CDR3 is 16 residues long. The rearrangement uses TRBV7-9 and TRBJ1-2, with D possibly TRBD1 on 5 matching bases. The TCR comes from an adult who received the AZD1222 COVID-19 vaccine. Specimen: peripheral blood, collected 28 days after the second AZD1222 dose. The CDR3 nucleotides are TGTGCCAGCAGCTTAAGTCGCCAGGGCGAAGACTATGGCTACACCTTC. Translation gives CASSLSRQGEDYGYTF.